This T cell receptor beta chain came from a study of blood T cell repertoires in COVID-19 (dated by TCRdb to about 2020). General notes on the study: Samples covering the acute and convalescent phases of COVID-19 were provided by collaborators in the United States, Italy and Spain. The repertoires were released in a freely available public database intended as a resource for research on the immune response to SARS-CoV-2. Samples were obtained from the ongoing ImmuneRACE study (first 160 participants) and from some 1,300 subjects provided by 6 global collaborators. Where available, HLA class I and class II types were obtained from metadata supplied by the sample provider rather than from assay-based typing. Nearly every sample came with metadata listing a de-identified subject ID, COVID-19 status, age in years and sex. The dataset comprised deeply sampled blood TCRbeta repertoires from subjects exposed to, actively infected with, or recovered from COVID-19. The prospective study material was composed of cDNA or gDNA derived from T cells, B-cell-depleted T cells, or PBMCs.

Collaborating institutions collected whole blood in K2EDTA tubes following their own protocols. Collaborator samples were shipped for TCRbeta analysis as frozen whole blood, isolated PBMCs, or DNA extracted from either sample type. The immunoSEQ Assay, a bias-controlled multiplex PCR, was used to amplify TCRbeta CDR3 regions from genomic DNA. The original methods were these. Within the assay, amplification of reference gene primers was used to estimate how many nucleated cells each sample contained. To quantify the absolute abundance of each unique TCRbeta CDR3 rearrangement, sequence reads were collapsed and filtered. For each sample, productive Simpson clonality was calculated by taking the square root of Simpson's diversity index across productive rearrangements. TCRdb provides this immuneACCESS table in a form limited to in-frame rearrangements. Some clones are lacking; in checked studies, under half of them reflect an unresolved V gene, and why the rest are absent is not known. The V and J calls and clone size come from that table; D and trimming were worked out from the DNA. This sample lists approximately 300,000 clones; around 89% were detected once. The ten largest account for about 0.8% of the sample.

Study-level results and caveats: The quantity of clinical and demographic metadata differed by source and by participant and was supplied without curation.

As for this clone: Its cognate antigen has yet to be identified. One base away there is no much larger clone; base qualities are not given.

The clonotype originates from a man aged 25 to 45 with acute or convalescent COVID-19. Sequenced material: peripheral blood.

The CDR3 region has the sequence CASSFSRQDNSPLHF. The nucleotide sequence reads as follows: TGTGCCAGCAGTTTCTCGAGACAGGATAATTCACCCCTCCACTTT. The V and J genes are TRBV27 and TRBJ1-6; tentative D gene TRBD1, with 6 bases matching. CDR1 MNHEY and CDR2 SMNVEV are derived from the germline V gene (reference sequence). Including the terminal cysteine and phenylalanine, the CDR3 comprises 15 residues. Only CDR3 DNA remains: 45 bases, in frame from the first base. V is pared back by 3 bases and J by 5 bases, with 11 bases lying between the germline termini.